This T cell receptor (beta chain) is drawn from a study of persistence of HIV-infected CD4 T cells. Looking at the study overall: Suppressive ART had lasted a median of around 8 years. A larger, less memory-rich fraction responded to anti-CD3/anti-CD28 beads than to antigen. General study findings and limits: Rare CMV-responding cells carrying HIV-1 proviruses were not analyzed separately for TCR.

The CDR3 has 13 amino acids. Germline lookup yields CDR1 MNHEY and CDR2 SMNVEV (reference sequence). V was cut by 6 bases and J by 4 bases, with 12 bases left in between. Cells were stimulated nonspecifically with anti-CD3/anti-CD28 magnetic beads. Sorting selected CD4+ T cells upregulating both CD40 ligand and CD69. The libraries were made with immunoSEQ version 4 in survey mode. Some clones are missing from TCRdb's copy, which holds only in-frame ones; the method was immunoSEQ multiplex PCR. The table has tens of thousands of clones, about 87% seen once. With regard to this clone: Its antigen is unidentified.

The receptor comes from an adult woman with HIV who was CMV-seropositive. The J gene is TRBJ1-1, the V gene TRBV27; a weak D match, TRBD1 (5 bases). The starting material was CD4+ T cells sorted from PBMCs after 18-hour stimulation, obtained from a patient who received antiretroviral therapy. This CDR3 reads CASRTWGGTEAFF. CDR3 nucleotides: TGTGCCAGCAGAACGTGGGGGGGCACTGAAGCTTTCTTT.